Given below is one T cell receptor (beta chain) in context. Antigen: not known. Between the trimmed V and J ends, which lost 3 bases and 3 bases, there was a span of 5 bases. From germline, CDR1 is SNHLY and CDR2 FYNNEI. The CDR3 is 12 residues long. PCR primers comprised 60 Vbeta and 13 Jbeta primers. Only in-frame clones appear in the TCRdb table, and some are missing; sequencing was by immunoSEQ multiplex PCR. This table holds 150,000 or so clones, around 75% found once. The source of the sample is a study of cytomegalovirus exposure and HLA in healthy donors. General observations from the study: Common viral pathogens seemed to be connected with several of the most significant clusters, according to a later analysis.

The specimen sequenced was PBMCs. This rearrangement joins TRBV2 to TRBJ1-1; D not resolved. This TCR was recovered from a male donor in good health and CMV-seronegative. As DNA, the CDR3 is TGTGCCAGCAGTGAGGAGGACACTGAAGCTTTCTTT. Its protein is CASSEEDTEAFF.